A selection of T cell receptor beta chains follows, all from one sample in a study of blood T cell repertoires in COVID-19. Repertoires were generated with immunoSEQ multiplex PCR, while TCRdb's copy carries only in-frame clones and drops some. This table holds about 200,000 clones, 70% to 90% found once. The specimen was peripheral blood. The origin of the receptors is a man aged 60 to 75 with acute or convalescent COVID-19. Both conserved end residues are part of each CDR3. Fields, in order: J gene, D gene, V gene, CDR3 DNA, CDR3 protein. The D gene is left open where the match is weak.

j_call: TRBJ1-2; d_call: -; v_call: TRBV2; cdr3_nt: TGTGCCAGCAGTGAAACTCCTAACTATGGCTACACCTTC; cdr3_aa: CASSETPNYGYTF
j_call: TRBJ2-7; d_call: TRBD2; v_call: TRBV6-2/TRBV6-3; cdr3_nt: TGTGCCAGCAGACCTGAGGGCGGGGGATCCTACGAGCAGTACTTC; cdr3_aa: CASRPEGGGSYEQYF
j_call: TRBJ2-3; d_call: -; v_call: TRBV6-6; cdr3_nt: TGTGCCAGCACCCAGAGGGGCACAGATACGCAGTATTTT; cdr3_aa: CASTQRGTDTQYF
j_call: TRBJ1-3; d_call: -; v_call: TRBV2; cdr3_nt: TGTGCCAGCAGACCGAACAACGCTGGAAACACCATATATTTT; cdr3_aa: CASRPNNAGNTIYF
j_call: TRBJ2-3; d_call: TRBD1; v_call: TRBV5-1; cdr3_nt: TGCGCCAGCAGCCTCGGGACAGGGGTGGATACGCAGTATTTT; cdr3_aa: CASSLGTGVDTQYF
j_call: TRBJ1-5; d_call: TRBD1; v_call: TRBV18; cdr3_nt: TGTGCCAGCTCACCAGGGACAGACACCAATCAGCCCCAGCATTTT; cdr3_aa: CASSPGTDTNQPQHF
j_call: TRBJ2-1; d_call: -; v_call: TRBV7-2; cdr3_nt: TGTGCCAGCAGCTTGGGTATCCCTGGGCGGGGCGATGGGTTGGGTGAGCAGTTCTTC; cdr3_aa: CASSLGIPGRGDGLGEQFF
j_call: TRBJ2-2; d_call: -; v_call: TRBV24-1; cdr3_nt: TGTGCCACCAGTGATCTGACAGGCACCGGGGAGCTGTTTTTT; cdr3_aa: CATSDLTGTGELFF
j_call: TRBJ1-5; d_call: -; v_call: TRBV6-1; cdr3_nt: TGTGCCAGCAGTGAAGTGTCACAGGGAACTGGCAATCAGCCCCAGCATTTT; cdr3_aa: CASSEVSQGTGNQPQHF
j_call: TRBJ2-7; d_call: -; v_call: TRBV4-2; cdr3_nt: TGTGCCAGCAGCCAAGATACTGGACTTAGGTCCTACGAGCAGTACTTC; cdr3_aa: CASSQDTGLRSYEQYF
j_call: TRBJ1-5; d_call: TRBD1; v_call: TRBV2; cdr3_nt: TGTGCCAGCAGTCAGGGACAGCACAATCAGCCCCAGCATTTT; cdr3_aa: CASSQGQHNQPQHF
j_call: TRBJ2-4; d_call: TRBD2; v_call: TRBV28; cdr3_nt: TGTGCCAGCAGTTTAGTACTAGCGGGGGGTAAAAACATTCAGTACTTC; cdr3_aa: CASSLVLAGGKNIQYF
j_call: TRBJ2-7; d_call: TRBD1; v_call: TRBV6-5; cdr3_nt: TGTGCCAGCAGCCGCATACCGGGACAGGGTGACGAGCAGTACTTC; cdr3_aa: CASSRIPGQGDEQYF
j_call: TRBJ1-1; d_call: -; v_call: TRBV5-1; cdr3_nt: TGCGCCAGCAGCTGGGGGGGCACTGAAGCTTTCTTT; cdr3_aa: CASSWGGTEAFF
j_call: TRBJ1-1; d_call: -; v_call: TRBV5-6; cdr3_nt: TGTGCCAGCAGCCCCGGGGGGGCTGAAGCTTTCTTT; cdr3_aa: CASSPGGAEAFF
j_call: TRBJ2-3; d_call: TRBD2; v_call: TRBV4-1; cdr3_nt: TGCGCCAGCAGCCAACAACTAGCGGGGGTGACCAGCACAGATACGCAGTATTTT; cdr3_aa: CASSQQLAGVTSTDTQYF
j_call: TRBJ1-2; d_call: -; v_call: TRBV7-2; cdr3_nt: TGTGCCAGCAGCCTACAGGGATATGGCTACACCTTC; cdr3_aa: CASSLQGYGYTF
j_call: TRBJ2-7; d_call: TRBD1; v_call: TRBV5-6; cdr3_nt: TGTGCCAGCAGCTACGGACAGGGGTGGTACGAGCAGTACTTC; cdr3_aa: CASSYGQGWYEQYF
j_call: TRBJ1-3; d_call: -; v_call: TRBV12-3/TRBV12-4; cdr3_nt: TGTGCCAGCAGTCAGGGTACTGGAAACACCATATATTTT; cdr3_aa: CASSQGTGNTIYF
j_call: TRBJ1-2; d_call: -; v_call: TRBV5-8; cdr3_nt: TGTGCCAGCAGCTTGGAGCGGAACTATGGCTACACCTTC; cdr3_aa: CASSLERNYGYTF